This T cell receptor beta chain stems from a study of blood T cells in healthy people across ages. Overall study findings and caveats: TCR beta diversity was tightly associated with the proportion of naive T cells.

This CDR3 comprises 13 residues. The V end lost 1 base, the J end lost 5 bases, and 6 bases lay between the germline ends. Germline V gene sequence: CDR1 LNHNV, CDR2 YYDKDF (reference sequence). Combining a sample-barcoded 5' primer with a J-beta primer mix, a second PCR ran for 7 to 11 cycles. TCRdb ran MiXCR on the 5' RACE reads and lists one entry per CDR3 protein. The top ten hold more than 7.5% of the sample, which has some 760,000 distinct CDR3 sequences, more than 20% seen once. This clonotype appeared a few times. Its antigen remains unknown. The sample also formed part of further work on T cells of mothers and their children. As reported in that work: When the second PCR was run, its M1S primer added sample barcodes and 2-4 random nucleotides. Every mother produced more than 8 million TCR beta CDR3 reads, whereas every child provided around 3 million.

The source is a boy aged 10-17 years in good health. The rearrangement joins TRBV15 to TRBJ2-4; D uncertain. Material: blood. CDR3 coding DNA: TGTGCCACCAGCAGAGGAATCCAAAACATTCAGTACTTC. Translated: CATSRGIQNIQYF.